This is a list of T cell receptor beta chains from one sample in a study of T cell responses to AZD1222 COVID-19 vaccine. The assay was immunoSEQ multiplex PCR, and TCRdb's table has in-frame clones only and misses some. The profile shows tens of thousands of clones, approximately 86% of them singletons. The sequencing used peripheral blood, collected on day 0 of MenACWY control vaccination. The receptors were gathered from an adult in good health. Both conserved end residues are part of each CDR3. The D gene is left open where the match is weak. A clone size is listed for some rows: how often the clone was seen (once, few, many), or a class if it is expanded.

v_gene: TRBV7-2; abundance: -; j_gene: TRBJ1-2; d_gene: -; CDR3nt: TGTGCCAGCAGCGAGGGGGGGCAGTTTGGCTACACCTTC; CDR3aa: CASSEGGQFGYTF
v_gene: TRBV28; abundance: -; j_gene: TRBJ2-1; d_gene: TRBD1; CDR3nt: TGTGCCAGCAGCTTGGGACAGGGGAGCTCCTACAATGAGCAGTTCTTC; CDR3aa: CASSLGQGSSYNEQFF
v_gene: TRBV5-4; abundance: -; j_gene: TRBJ2-3; d_gene: TRBD1; CDR3nt: TGTGCCAGCAGCTTGGGCGTGGACAGGGTTGGGACAGATACGCAGTATTTT; CDR3aa: CASSLGVDRVGTDTQYF
v_gene: TRBV9; abundance: few; j_gene: TRBJ2-7; d_gene: -; CDR3nt: TGTGCCAGCAGCGTAGCCGTAGCCACCGAGCAGTACTTC; CDR3aa: CASSVAVATEQYF
v_gene: TRBV5-8; abundance: -; j_gene: TRBJ1-1; d_gene: -; CDR3nt: TGTGCCAGCAGCTCAACATACCAAGGAGGGGGGGACACTGAAGCTTTCTTT; CDR3aa: CASSSTYQGGGDTEAFF
v_gene: TRBV7-2; abundance: -; j_gene: TRBJ1-6; d_gene: TRBD1; CDR3nt: TGTGCCAGCAGCTTAGCCGGGACAGGGGACTCACCCCTCCACTTT; CDR3aa: CASSLAGTGDSPLHF
v_gene: TRBV2; abundance: -; j_gene: TRBJ1-2; d_gene: -; CDR3nt: TGTGCCAGCAGTGAGGCAGGGAGTACTTATGGCTACACCTTC; CDR3aa: CASSEAGSTYGYTF
v_gene: TRBV6-2/TRBV6-3; abundance: -; j_gene: TRBJ1-1; d_gene: -; CDR3nt: TGTGCCAGCAGTTACTCGGGCGGCGCTGAAGCTTTCTTT; CDR3aa: CASSYSGGAEAFF
v_gene: TRBV27; abundance: few; j_gene: TRBJ1-2; d_gene: -; CDR3nt: TGTGCCAGCACGAATGTAAGGGGGGGAGGCTACACCTTC; CDR3aa: CASTNVRGGGYTF
v_gene: TRBV12-3/TRBV12-4; abundance: few; j_gene: TRBJ1-2; d_gene: -; CDR3nt: TGTGCCAGCAGTAAACGGGACGGTGGCTACACCTTC; CDR3aa: CASSKRDGGYTF
v_gene: TRBV19; abundance: -; j_gene: TRBJ2-6; d_gene: -; CDR3nt: TGTGCCAGTAGTATAGGAGCCACAAAGGGTAGCTCTGGGGCCAACGTCCTGACTTTC; CDR3aa: CASSIGATKGSSGANVLTF
v_gene: TRBV19; abundance: -; j_gene: TRBJ1-3; d_gene: TRBD1; CDR3nt: TGTGCCAGTACTCCGACAGGGGGAGTTGGAAACACCATATATTTT; CDR3aa: CASTPTGGVGNTIYF
v_gene: TRBV5-6; abundance: -; j_gene: TRBJ1-1; d_gene: TRBD1; CDR3nt: TGTGCCAGCAGCTTGGGCGTTAACACAGGGGTCAATACTGAAGCTTTCTTT; CDR3aa: CASSLGVNTGVNTEAFF
v_gene: TRBV5-1; abundance: -; j_gene: TRBJ2-7; d_gene: -; CDR3nt: TGCGCCAGCAGCCCCACCGAGGTCAACGAGCAGTACTTC; CDR3aa: CASSPTEVNEQYF
v_gene: TRBV19; abundance: -; j_gene: TRBJ1-1; d_gene: TRBD1; CDR3nt: TGTGCCAGTAGAGAGACAGGGGGCACTGAAGCTTTCTTT; CDR3aa: CASRETGGTEAFF